Listed below are T cell receptor beta chains from one sample, sequenced in a study of blood T cell repertoires in COVID-19. Sequenced by immunoSEQ multiplex PCR; TCRdb stores in-frame clones only, minus some. This sample yields 250,000 to 350,000 clones, of which 85% to 90% are seen a single time; approximately 4% belongs to the top ten. The material sequenced was PBMCs or T cells enriched from blood (not recorded which). The origin of the receptors is a woman aged 18-29 years with acute COVID-19. Each CDR3 is given with its conserved first and last residue.

j_call v_call cdr3_aa
TRBJ1-1 TRBV29-1 CSVDETVSEYGESSF
TRBJ2-2 TRBV12-5 CASGLVLAGNTGELFF
TRBJ1-6 TRBV5-1 CASSLGGDTFSPLHF
TRBJ1-1 TRBV7-9 CASSLERRILMNTEAFF
TRBJ2-6 TRBV6-5 CASSPRVGGANVLTF
TRBJ2-3 TRBV7-6 CASSLRGGSTDTQYF
TRBJ2-3 TRBV7-9 CASSTWTSGSDTQYF
TRBJ1-5 TRBV27 CASSPWGVMDQPQHF
TRBJ1-1 TRBV19 CASSIDRDRVAFF
TRBJ1-1 TRBV15 CATASTGSNTEAFF
TRBJ1-6 TRBV28 CASTWANSPLHF
TRBJ1-5 TRBV6-2/TRBV6-3 CASSYGGTGRDNQPQHF
TRBJ1-2 TRBV28 CASSLRDIANYGYTF
TRBJ2-5 TRBV18 CASREAGSQETQYF
TRBJ1-4 TRBV28 CASGNQGSPNEKLFF
TRBJ2-3 TRBV7-3 CASSLSGWADTQYF
TRBJ1-5 TRBV19 CASSTPRRGGKGNQPQHF
TRBJ2-1 TRBV3-1/TRBV3-2 CASSHYRDLDNEQFF
TRBJ1-3 TRBV27 CASSPLGDRDGNTIYF
TRBJ2-5 TRBV5-1 CASSPGTSGSETQYF
TRBJ1-1 TRBV11-3 CASSFLTGIGANTEAFF
TRBJ1-2 TRBV7-2 CASSLGAYGYTF
TRBJ1-2 TRBV5-6 CASSLNRVNGYTF
TRBJ2-7 TRBV30 CAWSEQGYEQYF